Below, 6 T cell receptor beta chains from the same sample are listed, as sequenced in a study of blood T cell repertoires in COVID-19. Profiling relied on immunoSEQ multiplex PCR, and the TCRdb table lists in-frame clones only, not all of them. The table includes about 39,000 clones, roughly 94% detected once. The sequenced sample consisted of peripheral blood. The source of these receptors is a human donor with active COVID-19. The donor label of this sample is uncertain.

The chain uses TRBV5-4 and TRBJ1-2; the D gene is possibly TRBD1 (5 bases). Trimming shortened V by 1 base and J by 0 bases, and 13 bases separated the two germline ends. This CDR3 has 16 amino acids. The germline V gene has CDR1 SGHNT and CDR2 YYREEE (reference sequence). The CDR3 region has the DNA TGTGCCAGCAGCTTGAATCCAGGGAGGGCTAACTATGGCTACACCTTC. The encoded protein is CASSLNPGRANYGYTF.

This sequence joins TRBV5-1 and TRBJ2-3, with 7 bases identical to TRBD1. CDR1 and CDR2 (germline): SGHRS, YFSETQ. The CDR3 spans 14 residues. With V trimmed by 4 bases and J by 0 bases, 2 bases remained unmatched. DNA for the CDR3: TGCGCCAGCAGCCGGGACAGCAGCACAGATACGCAGTATTTT. This encodes CASSRDSSTDTQYF. Complete variable domain (other parts from reference TRBV5-1 and TRBJ2-3): KAGVTQTPRYLIKTRGQQVTLSCSPISGHRSVSWYQQTPGQGLQFLFEYFSETQRNKGNFPGRFSGRQFSNSRSEMNVSTLELGDSALYLCASSRDSSTDTQYFGPGTRLTVL.

The chain joins TRBV13 to TRBJ2-3; 7 bases fit TRBD1. CDR1 PRHDT and CDR2 FYEKMQ come from the germline V gene (reference sequence). The CDR3 contains 14 residues. Germline trimming cut 5 bases from V and 5 bases from J; bases unmatched to any gene: 7. For the CDR3, the DNA is TGTGCCAGCAGCCCAAGGACAGGAGAAGATACGCAGTATTTT. Translated, it gives CASSPRTGEDTQYF. Looking up the rest from reference TRBV13 and TRBJ2-3 gives the full variable domain: AAGVIQSPRHLIKEKRETATLKCYPIPRHDTVYWYQQGPGQDPQFLISFYEKMQSDKGSIPDRFSAQQFSDYHSELNMSSLELGDSALYFCASSPRTGEDTQYFGPGTRLTVL.

V is TRBV23-1 and J is TRBJ1-3; weak D call: TRBD1 (6 bases). TRBV23-1 is reported as an ORF; its role is uncertain. Trimming cost V 6 bases and J 3 bases, with 21 bases left between them. CDR3 size: 17 residues. The CDR3 DNA sequence: TGCGCCAGCAGGGAACAGGGCCGCCTCGGATGTGGAAACACCATATATTTT. Encoded protein: CASREQGRLGCGNTIYF.

CDR3 sequence: CASSRSGTGGLYEQYF. CDR3 nucleotides: TGTGCCAGCAGCAGAAGCGGGACAGGGGGACTGTACGAGCAGTACTTC. V gene TRBV11-2 combines with J gene TRBJ2-7; 11 positions match TRBD1. In germline, CDR1 is SGHAT, CDR2 FQNNGV. The CDR3 has 16 amino acids. Losses at the gene ends were 5 bases for V and 4 bases for J; bases not matched to a gene: 10.

The chain joins TRBV19 to TRBJ2-7; tentatively, D is TRBD2 (5 bases). Germline assignment: CDR1 LNHDA and CDR2 SQIVND (reference sequence). This CDR3 has 13 residues. V dropped 5 bases and J dropped 6 bases, with 14 bases sitting between them. CDR3 DNA: TGTGCCAGTAGTGCCCGGACTGCAGGCGAGCAGTACTTC. It translates to CASSARTAGEQYF.